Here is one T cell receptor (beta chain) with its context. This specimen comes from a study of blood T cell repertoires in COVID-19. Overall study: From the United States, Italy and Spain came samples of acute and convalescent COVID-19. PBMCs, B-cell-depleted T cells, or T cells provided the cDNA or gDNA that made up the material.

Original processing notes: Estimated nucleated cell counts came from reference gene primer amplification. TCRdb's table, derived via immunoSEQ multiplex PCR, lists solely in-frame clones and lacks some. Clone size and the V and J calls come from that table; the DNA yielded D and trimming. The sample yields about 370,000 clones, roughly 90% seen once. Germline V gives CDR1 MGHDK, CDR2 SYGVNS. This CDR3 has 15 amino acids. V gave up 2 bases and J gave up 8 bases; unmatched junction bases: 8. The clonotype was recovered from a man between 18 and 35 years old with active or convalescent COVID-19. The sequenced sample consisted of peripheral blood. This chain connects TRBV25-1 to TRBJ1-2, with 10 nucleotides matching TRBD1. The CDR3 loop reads CASSEADRGLVGYTF. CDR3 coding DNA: TGTGCCAGCAGTGAAGCTGACAGGGGGCTAGTAGGCTACACCTTC.